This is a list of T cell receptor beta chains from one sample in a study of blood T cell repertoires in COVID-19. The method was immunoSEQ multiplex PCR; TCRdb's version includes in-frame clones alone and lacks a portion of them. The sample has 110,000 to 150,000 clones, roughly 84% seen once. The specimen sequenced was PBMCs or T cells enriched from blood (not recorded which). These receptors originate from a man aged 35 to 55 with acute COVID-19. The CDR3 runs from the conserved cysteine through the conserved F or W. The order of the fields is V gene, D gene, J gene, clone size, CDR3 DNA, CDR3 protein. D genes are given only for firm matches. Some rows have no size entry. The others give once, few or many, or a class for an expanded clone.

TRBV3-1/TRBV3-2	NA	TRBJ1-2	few	TGTGCCAGCAGCCCCCAATCGACAGGCTACTATGGCTACACCTTC	CASSPQSTGYYGYTF
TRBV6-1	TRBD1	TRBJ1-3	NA	TGTGCCACCTCAGGGGGGCTCACTGGAAACACCATATATTTT	CATSGGLTGNTIYF
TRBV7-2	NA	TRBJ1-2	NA	TGTGCCAGCAGCTTAGTACAGTCCTATGGCTACACCTTC	CASSLVQSYGYTF
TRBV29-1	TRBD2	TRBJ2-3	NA	TGCAGCGTTGAAGCAGTGGGGGGGACAGATACGCAGTATTTT	CSVEAVGGTDTQYF
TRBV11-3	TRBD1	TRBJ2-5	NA	TGTGCCAGCAGCTTGGGGACAGGGTCAGGGGAGACCCAGTACTTC	CASSLGTGSGETQYF
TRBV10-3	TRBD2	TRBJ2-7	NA	TGTGGTAGCGGGAGGGCTGAACACGAGCAGTACTTC	CGSGRAEHEQYF
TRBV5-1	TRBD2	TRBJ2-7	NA	TGCGCCAGCAGCTTGACTAGCGGAGTTACTTTCTACGAGCAGTACTTC	CASSLTSGVTFYEQYF
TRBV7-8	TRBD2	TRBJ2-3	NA	TGTGCCAGCAGCTCCCCCAGGGGGAGCGGGAGGGCCTTGAGCACAGATACGCAGTATTTT	CASSSPRGSGRALSTDTQYF
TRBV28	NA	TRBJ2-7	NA	TGTGCCAGCAGACTCTCCGGGAGCTACGAGCAGTACTTC	CASRLSGSYEQYF
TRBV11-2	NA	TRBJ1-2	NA	TGTGCCAGCAGCGGACAGCCTAACTATGGCTACACCTTC	CASSGQPNYGYTF
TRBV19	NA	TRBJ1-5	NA	TGTGCCAGTAGTACCCGACTTGGGGGGGAAAATCAGCCCCAGCATTTT	CASSTRLGGENQPQHF
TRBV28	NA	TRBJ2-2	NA	TGTGCCAGCGAACAGAGATACACCGGGGAGCTGTTTTTT	CASEQRYTGELFF
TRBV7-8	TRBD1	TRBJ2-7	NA	TGTGCCAGCAGCGTACCGGGACAGGGGTTCTACGAGCAGTACTTC	CASSVPGQGFYEQYF
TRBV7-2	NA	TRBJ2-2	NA	TGTGCCAGCAACTGGGGGGGGCACACCGGGGAGCTGTTTTTT	CASNWGGHTGELFF
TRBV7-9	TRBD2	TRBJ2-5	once	TGTGCCAGCAGCCCCCAAGGGGAAGGGGCTAGCGGGGAGCCACAGTACTTC	CASSPQGEGASGEPQYF
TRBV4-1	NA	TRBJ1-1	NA	TGCGCCAGCAGCCAAGATTTAATACAGGGGAACACTGAAGCTTTCTTT	CASSQDLIQGNTEAFF
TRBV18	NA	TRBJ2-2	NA	TGTGCCAGCTCACCATTTGCCGGGAAGGACACCGGGGAGCTGTTTTTT	CASSPFAGKDTGELFF
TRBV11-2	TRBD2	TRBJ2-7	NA	TGTGCCAGCAGCACCCGGACTAGCGGGAGGGCCTACGAGCAGTACTTC	CASSTRTSGRAYEQYF
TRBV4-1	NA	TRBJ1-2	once	TGCGCCAGCAGCCAGGAAGACCGGGGTCTCCTGGGGGGCTACACCTTC	CASSQEDRGLLGGYTF